A single sample gave rise to the 22 T cell receptor beta chains below, sequenced in a study of patients and donors after allogeneic stem cell transplantation. TCRdb fed the RT-PCR reads into MiXCR, producing one record per CDR3 protein. The profile shows roughly 960,000 distinct CDR3 sequences, 15% to 20% of them singletons. Sequencing input: blood, either unsorted or a sorted T cell fraction (not recorded which). The receptors stem from a human donor who was either an allogeneic HSCT recipient or a stem cell or donor lymphocyte infusion donor (not recorded which). It is not recorded whose cells these are; they may come from a transplant donor.

This clonotype was counted only a few times. V gene TRBV11-1 combines with J gene TRBJ1-5, with D possibly being TRBD1 (5 bases). V gave up 1 base and J gave up 5 bases, with 21 bases separating them. CDR1 and CDR2 (germline): SGHAT, FQDESV (reference sequence). The CDR3 contains 18 residues. The CDR3 loop is CASSLGETKGQIYQPQHF. Written as DNA, the CDR3 is TGTGCCAGCAGCTTAGGAGAAACAAAGGGGCAAATCTATCAGCCCCAGCATTTT.

The genes are TRBV20-1 and TRBJ1-4; 9 positions agree with TRBD1. CDR1 DFQATT and CDR2 SNEGSKA come from the germline V gene (reference sequence). This CDR3 region has 17 residues. The V gene end was trimmed by 2 bases and the J gene end by 0 bases; junction bases not matched to a gene: 7. The CDR3 nucleotides are TGCAGTGCTAGAAGGAACAGGGGGCGCGCAACTAATGAAAAACTGTTTTTT. It codes for CSARRNRGRATNEKLFF.

V gene TRBV28 combines with J gene TRBJ1-5; possible D gene TRBD1, 5 bases. V was trimmed by 6 bases and J by 5 bases, leaving 11 bases between them. There are 13 residues in the CDR3. CDR1 is MDHEN and CDR2 is SYDVKM in the germline V gene. The CDR3 DNA reads TGTGCCAGCAGCCTCCTGGGGCATCAGCCCCAGCATTTT. It is translated as CASSLLGHQPQHF.

The chain uses TRBV7-6 and TRBJ2-3; maybe TRBD2 (6 bases). The CDR3 is made up of 21 amino acids. V was clipped by 5 bases and J by 0 bases, with 30 bases between them. CDR1 is SGHVS and CDR2 is FNYEAQ in the germline V gene. CDR3 bases: TGTGCCAGCAGCCCGAGCACCCTGGGCCAGGGAGGAGGTGTTAGCACAGATACGCAGTATTTT. As protein: CASSPSTLGQGGGVSTDTQYF.

V is TRBV25-1 and J is TRBJ1-6, with a possible D match to TRBD1 (6 bases). CDR1 and CDR2 (germline): MGHDK, SYGVNS. Trimming shortened V by 6 bases and J by 7 bases, and 13 bases separated the two germline ends. This CDR3 comprises 14 residues. DNA of the CDR3: TGTGCCAGCAGGGACAGTGACCCAAATTCACCCCTCCACTTT. Translating it yields CASRDSDPNSPLHF.

This clonotype has more than one count but fewer than ten. The V and J genes are TRBV20-1 and TRBJ1-2; D is uncertain. The V end lost 6 bases, the J end lost 4 bases, and 24 bases lay between the germline ends. The V gene's germline CDR1 is DFQATT and CDR2 SNEGSKA (reference sequence). The CDR3 runs 16 residues. In nucleotides, the CDR3 is TGCAGTGCCCTCCCCCAACCCTTGACAATCCTCTATGGCTACACCTTC. It yields the protein CSALPQPLTILYGYTF.

This clonotype occurred a few times. CDR3 DNA: TGTGCCAGCAGTTCTCGCGGGTACACAGATACGCAGTATTTT. Its protein is CASSSRGYTDTQYF. The rearrangement uses TRBV12-3 or TRBV12-4 and TRBJ2-3; TRBD2 might be the D (5 bases). The V end was cut by 4 bases, the J end by 2 bases, with 10 bases between. The CDR3 contains 14 residues.

This chain uses TRBV20-1 with TRBJ1-6; 7 nucleotides align to TRBD1. Germline V gene data show CDR1 as DFQATT and CDR2 as SNEGSKA (reference sequence). This CDR3 region has 16 residues. The chain's CDR3 is CATIRGGGADNSPLHF. In nucleotides, the CDR3 is TGCGCTACCATCCGGGGAGGGGGCGCAGATAATTCACCCCTCCACTTT.

The chain links TRBV5-1 to TRBJ1-4; D is perhaps TRBD1 (6 bases). Deletions cut 1 base from V and 8 bases from J, with 12 bases between. From germline, CDR1 is SGHRS and CDR2 YFSETQ. The CDR3 loop spans 14 amino acids. CDR3 loop: CASSLPGAEEKLFF. Written as DNA, the CDR3 is TGCGCCAGCAGCTTGCCGGGGGCCGAAGAAAAACTGTTTTTT.

The chain joins TRBV12-3 or TRBV12-4 to TRBJ2-2, with D tentatively TRBD2 (5 bases). Trimming shortened V by 3 bases and J by 4 bases, and 12 bases separated the two germline ends. The length of the CDR3 is 15 residues. The CDR3 nucleotides read TGTGCCAGCAGTTTGTTCGGGGAGAGCACCGGGGAGCTGTTTTTT. As protein: CASSLFGESTGELFF.

This clonotype was detected only a few times. The rearrangement links TRBV2 to TRBJ2-7, with D hard to call. This CDR3 has 13 amino acids. Trimming took off 7 bases at V and 7 bases at J, with 17 bases between the two ends. Germline V lookup: CDR1 SNHLY, CDR2 FYNNEI. The CDR3 reads CASKIRPSLEQYF. The DNA for the CDR3 is TGTGCCAGCAAAATCAGGCCCAGTTTAGAGCAGTACTTC.

This clonotype occurred a few times. This chain joins TRBV4-1 and TRBJ2-7; TRBD1 matches at 10 bases. V was clipped by 0 bases and J by 2 bases; unmatched bases: 7. This CDR3 contains 17 residues. Germline V gives CDR1 MGHRA, CDR2 YSYEKL. The CDR3 nucleotides are TGCGCCAGCAGCCAAGAGGAGACGGGACAGGGGACCTACGAGCAGTACTTC. This translates into CASSQEETGQGTYEQYF.

The chain is built from TRBV6-1 and TRBJ2-7; D may be TRBD1 or TRBD2 (6 bases each). CDR1 is MNHNS, CDR2 SASEGT, per germline. This CDR3 has 14 residues. V shed 7 bases and J shed 0 bases, with 13 bases lying between them. CDR3 bases: TGTGCCAGCAAAGGGGGGAAGTCCTCCTACGAGCAGTACTTC. The encoded protein is CASKGGKSSYEQYF.

Only a few counts were recorded for this clonotype. The chain joins TRBV11-2 to TRBJ1-6, with D possibly TRBD1 on 6 matching bases. Looked up from germline, CDR1 is SGHAT and CDR2 is FQNNGV. Trimming cost V 9 bases and J 10 bases, with 25 bases left between them. The CDR3 is 16 amino acids. The CDR3 DNA reads TGTGCCAGTTACTCGCTCTCCCGGGGGGCGGGCTCACCCCTCCACTTT. This translates into CASYSLSRGAGSPLHF. Filled out from reference TRBV11-2 and TRBJ1-6, the complete variable domain reads EAGVAQSPRYKIIEKRQSVAFWCNPISGHATLYWYQQILGQGPKLLIQFQNNGVVDDSQLPKDRFSAERLKGVDSTLKIQPAKLEDSAVYLCASYSLSRGAGSPLHFGNGTRLTVT.

The genes are TRBV29-1 and TRBJ2-2; D may match TRBD1 or TRBD2 (5 bases each). Germline CDR1 and CDR2: SQVTM and ANQGSEA. The CDR3 contains 13 residues. Trimming pared 4 bases from V and 3 bases from J, leaving 9 bases between. DNA for the CDR3: TGCAGCGTTGGGGTGGGGGACACCGGGGAGCTGTTTTTT. It yields the protein CSVGVGDTGELFF.

In its sample, this clonotype was seen a few times. This chain uses TRBV2 with TRBJ2-7; D gene uncertain. The germline V and J ends were trimmed by 6 bases and 6 bases, with 9 bases remaining between them. Germline V gene lookup returns CDR1 SNHLY and CDR2 FYNNEI. CDR3 size: 11 residues. CDR3 bases: TGTGCCAGCAGGGTAGGGTCCGAGCAGTACTTC. It codes for CASRVGSEQYF.

This clonotype was detected a few times. The chain's CDR3 is CASLRWRNSPLHF. The CDR3 DNA reads TGTGCCAGTCTTCGGTGGCGGAATTCACCCCTCCACTTT. The chain is built from TRBV12-3 or TRBV12-4 and TRBJ1-6; no definite D call. V gave up 9 bases and J gave up 7 bases, with 13 bases separating them. The CDR3 is made up of 13 amino acids.

This rearrangement joins TRBV6-1 to TRBJ2-2; tentatively, D is TRBD1 (7 bases). This CDR3 has 15 residues. V lost 7 bases and J 0 bases, leaving 12 bases between the germline ends. The germline V gene encodes CDR1 MNHNS and CDR2 SASEGT. The CDR3 DNA sequence: TGTGCCAGCAAGGGGGGACAGTCGAACACCGGGGAGCTGTTTTTT. Amino acid sequence: CASKGGQSNTGELFF.

The gene calls are TRBV5-1 and TRBJ2-3; the match to TRBD2 covers 9 bases. The CDR3 is 16 amino acids. V gave up 4 bases and J gave up 5 bases; unmatched junction bases: 11. CDR1 and CDR2 (germline): SGHRS, YFSETQ. In DNA, the CDR3 is TGCGCCAGCAGCCCCCCGGAACTAGCGGGTAGAGATACGCAGTATTTT. Translation gives CASSPPELAGRDTQYF.

V and J are TRBV4-1 and TRBJ2-7, with D perhaps TRBD1 (5 bases). Germline lookup yields CDR1 MGHRA and CDR2 YSYEKL. The V end lost 4 bases, the J end lost 1 base, and 17 bases lay between the germline ends. The CDR3 runs to 16 residues. CDR3 loop: CASSRASGAASYEQYF. The CDR3 nucleotides read TGCGCCAGCAGCCGAGCGAGTGGGGCGGCTTCCTACGAGCAGTACTTC.

This clonotype has just a few counts. The chain couples TRBV5-1 to TRBJ2-1; D could derive from TRBD1 or TRBD2 (5 bases each). With 7 bases removed from V and 6 bases from J, the gap between germline ends came to 17 bases. There are 14 residues in the CDR3. The germline V gene encodes CDR1 SGHRS and CDR2 YFSETQ. CDR3 in amino acids: CASRGWARGNEQFF. The CDR3, as DNA: TGCGCCAGCCGCGGGTGGGCGAGGGGCAATGAGCAGTTCTTC.

The chain has TRBV12-5 and TRBJ1-1, with no clear D. The CDR3 contains 14 residues. Trimming removed 2 bases from V and 1 base from J, with 8 bases in between. Germline CDR1 is LGHNT and CDR2 is FRNRAP. The CDR3 spells CASGLSPANTEAFF. In DNA, the CDR3 is TGTGCTAGTGGTTTGTCCCCGGCGAACACTGAAGCTTTCTTT. Using reference TRBV12-5 and TRBJ1-1 for the parts outside the CDR3, the full variable domain is DARVTQTPRHKVTEMGQEVTMRCQPILGHNTVFWYRQTMMQGLELLAYFRNRAPLDDSGMPKDRFSAEMPDATLATLKIQPSEPRDSAVYFCASGLSPANTEAFFGQGTRLTVV.